This note documents a single T cell receptor (beta chain) sequence. The sample comes from a study of OX40 agonist ivuxolimab in advanced cancers. Produced via immunoSEQ multiplex PCR; TCRdb's table is partial and in-frame only. The sample consists of tens of thousands of clones, about 90% of them appearing once. V was clipped by 0 bases and J by 3 bases, with 6 bases between them. This CDR3 comprises 14 residues. Germline CDR1 reads SGDLS; CDR2 reads YYNGEE. The sample was CD4+ or CD8+ T cells sorted from blood, taken in a trial of the OX40 agonist ivuxolimab. This chain joins TRBV9 and TRBJ2-2; D is ambiguous. The receptor was derived from an adult with an advanced solid tumor such as melanoma, head and neck, liver or kidney cancer. DNA of the CDR3: TGTGCCAGCAGCGTAGCTACGGACACCGGGGAGCTGTTTTTT. It translates to CASSVATDTGELFF.